This T cell receptor beta chain is drawn from a study of blood T cell repertoires in COVID-19. As handled by the study authors: Scientists estimated how many nucleated cells there were by amplifying reference gene primers. Sequencing was performed with immunoSEQ multiplex PCR; in TCRdb, only in-frame clones are kept and a portion is missing. The V and J calls and the clone size are those of that table, but D and trimming were determined from the DNA. Of more than 75,000 clones in the sample, 80% to 90% are singletons; the top ten hold roughly 2.5%. It was during active infection that Seattle patients were enrolled and then longitudinally followed. This CDR3 region has 16 residues. The V end was cut by 2 bases, the J end by 0 bases, with 8 bases between. Germline-derived CDR1 and CDR2 are LNHDA and SQIVND (reference sequence).

The material sequenced was peripheral blood. This receptor was obtained from a man aged 45 to 65 with COVID-19, enrolled during active disease. The gene calls are TRBV19 and TRBJ2-6; D is unclear. The DNA of the CDR3 is TGTGCCAGTAGTATACGCGGTAACTCTGGGGCCAACGTCCTGACTTTC. This encodes CASSIRGNSGANVLTF.